The rows below give T cell receptor beta chains drawn from one sample of a study of T cell responses to AZD1222 COVID-19 vaccine. The method was immunoSEQ multiplex PCR; TCRdb's version includes in-frame clones alone and lacks a portion of them. Of tens of thousands of clones detected, roughly 90% appear once; the ten largest clones hold 7.8%. The specimen comprised peripheral blood, sampled on day 0 of AZD1222 vaccination. All receptors come from an adult in good health. The CDR3 runs from the conserved cysteine through the conserved F or W. The D gene is left open where the match is weak.

length: 15; D: NA; V: TRBV6-5; J: TRBJ2-7; DNA: TGTGCCAGCAATTATAGTTCCACAGGGAGGTACGAGCAGTACTTC; CDR3: CASNYSSTGRYEQYF
length: 11; D: NA; V: TRBV30; J: TRBJ2-2; DNA: TGTGCCTGGGCAGGGACCGGGGAGCTGTTTTTT; CDR3: CAWAGTGELFF
length: 16; D: NA; V: TRBV6-1; J: TRBJ2-2; DNA: TGTGCCAGCAGTGAACTGAGGACTACTGGAACCGGGGAGCTGTTTTTT; CDR3: CASSELRTTGTGELFF
length: 13; D: NA; V: TRBV10-1; J: TRBJ2-1; DNA: TGCGCCAGCAGTGACCTCCTAGGAGCTGAGCAGTTCTTC; CDR3: CASSDLLGAEQFF
length: 11; D: NA; V: TRBV7-9; J: TRBJ2-2; DNA: TGTGCCAGCAAACGGGGCGGGGAGCTGTTTTTT; CDR3: CASKRGGELFF
length: 17; D: TRBD2; V: TRBV6-2/TRBV6-3; J: TRBJ2-3; DNA: TGTGCCAGCAGCCGGGGACTAGCGGGAAGTCGGGCAGATACGCAGTATTTT; CDR3: CASSRGLAGSRADTQYF
length: 17; D: NA; V: TRBV5-6; J: TRBJ2-3; DNA: TGTGCCAGCAGCCCGACGGACAGTTCTACTAGCACAGATACGCAGTATTTT; CDR3: CASSPTDSSTSTDTQYF
length: 16; D: NA; V: TRBV18; J: TRBJ1-2; DNA: TGTGCCAGCTCACCACCGGGCAGGGGTGTCAACTATGGCTACACCTTC; CDR3: CASSPPGRGVNYGYTF
length: 14; D: NA; V: TRBV11-3; J: TRBJ2-2; DNA: TGTGCCAGCAGCTTACAGGGAAGCACCGGGGAGCTGTTTTTT; CDR3: CASSLQGSTGELFF
length: 13; D: NA; V: TRBV11-2; J: TRBJ1-4; DNA: TGTGCCAGCAGCTTAGATCGAGGCGAAAAACTGTTTTTT; CDR3: CASSLDRGEKLFF
length: 14; D: NA; V: TRBV7-6; J: TRBJ2-2; DNA: TGTGCCAGCAGCTGGGGGAGAGACACCGGGGAGCTGTTTTTT; CDR3: CASSWGRDTGELFF